This is a list of T cell receptor beta chains from one sample in a study of T cells in Graves' hyperthyroidism and ophthalmopathy. TCRdb re-derived calls from the multiplex PCR reads in MiXCR, one entry per CDR3 protein. The sample shows some 740,000 distinct CDR3 sequences, approximately 14% of them seen only once. Sequenced material: blood. These receptor sequences come from a woman aged 18-30 years with Graves' hyperthyroidism. The CDR3 runs from the conserved cysteine through the conserved F or W. D genes are given only for firm matches. Clone sizes are given selectively: once, few, many, or a class where the clone is expanded.

clone_size d_call j_call v_call cdr3_nt cdr3_aa
many NA TRBJ1-1 TRBV14 TGTGCCAGCAGCCAGAGGAACAGGGTAGCTTTCTTT CASSQRNRVAFF
few NA TRBJ1-1 TRBV2 TGTGCCAGCCGGCAGGGGAACGCTGAAGCTTTCTTT CASRQGNAEAFF
NA NA TRBJ2-2 TRBV12-3/TRBV12-4 TGTGCCAGCAGCCCAACCGGACGGCCGGCCGGGGAACTGTTTTTT CASSPTGRPAGELFF
many TRBD2 TRBJ2-3 TRBV11-2 TGTGCCAGCAGCTTGGGCGGGAGGACCGCTAGCACAGATACGCAGTATTTT CASSLGGRTASTDTQYF
many NA TRBJ1-6 TRBV20-1 TGCAGTGCGCGCAGCCTGGGGGGGGCTGGAGGGTCACCCCTCCACTTT CSARSLGGAGGSPLHF
few TRBD1 TRBJ1-4 TRBV7-9 TGTGCCAGCAGCTCAACAGGGGAGATGGCTAATGAAAAACTGTTTTTT CASSSTGEMANEKLFF
NA TRBD2 TRBJ2-1 TRBV18 TGTGCCAGCTCACCCGTAACGACTAGCGGGATCACCAATGAGCAGTTCTTC CASSPVTTSGITNEQFF
many TRBD1 TRBJ2-1 TRBV30 TGTGCCTGGAGCCAACCCCCCGGACAGGGAGAGAATGAGCAGTTCTTC CAWSQPPGQGENEQFF
few NA TRBJ2-2 TRBV20-1 TGCAGTGCTAGAGCTCAACTCGGCGGGGAGCTGTTTTTT CSARAQLGGELFF
many NA TRBJ2-7 TRBV28 TGTGCCAGCAGTGACGCTAGCCGCCCCACCTACGAGCAGTACTTC CASSDASRPTYEQYF